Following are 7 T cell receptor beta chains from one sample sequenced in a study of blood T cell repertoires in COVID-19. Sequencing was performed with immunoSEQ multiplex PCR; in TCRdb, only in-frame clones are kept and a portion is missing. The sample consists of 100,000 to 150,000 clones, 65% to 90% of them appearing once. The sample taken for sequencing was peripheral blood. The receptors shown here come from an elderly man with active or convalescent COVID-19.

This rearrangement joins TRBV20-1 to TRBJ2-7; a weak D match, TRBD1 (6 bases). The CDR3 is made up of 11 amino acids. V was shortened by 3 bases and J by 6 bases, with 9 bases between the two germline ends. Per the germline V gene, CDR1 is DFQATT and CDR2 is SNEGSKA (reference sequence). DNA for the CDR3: TGCAGTGCTAGGTGGGGGCCCGAGCAGTACTTC. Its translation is CSARWGPEQYF.

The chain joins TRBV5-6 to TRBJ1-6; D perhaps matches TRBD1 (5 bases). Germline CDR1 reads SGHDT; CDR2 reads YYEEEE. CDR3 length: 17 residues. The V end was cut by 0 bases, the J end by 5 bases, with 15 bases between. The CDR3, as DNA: TGTGCCAGCAGCTTGGGGAGGGCGGGGGATCATAATTCACCCCTCCACTTT. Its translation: CASSLGRAGDHNSPLHF.

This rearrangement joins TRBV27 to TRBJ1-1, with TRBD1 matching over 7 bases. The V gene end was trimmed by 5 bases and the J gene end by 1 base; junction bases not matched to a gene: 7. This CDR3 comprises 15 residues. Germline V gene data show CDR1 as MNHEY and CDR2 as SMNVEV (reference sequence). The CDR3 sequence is CASSPLDRPNTEAFF. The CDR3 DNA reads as TGTGCCAGCAGTCCGCTGGACAGGCCGAACACTGAAGCTTTCTTT.

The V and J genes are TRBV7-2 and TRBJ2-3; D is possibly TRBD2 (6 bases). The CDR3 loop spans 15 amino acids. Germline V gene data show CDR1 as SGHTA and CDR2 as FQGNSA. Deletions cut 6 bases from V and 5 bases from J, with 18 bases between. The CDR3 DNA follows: TGTGCCAGCAGGGGAAGGCGGGATATAGGAGATACGCAGTATTTT. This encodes CASRGRRDIGDTQYF.

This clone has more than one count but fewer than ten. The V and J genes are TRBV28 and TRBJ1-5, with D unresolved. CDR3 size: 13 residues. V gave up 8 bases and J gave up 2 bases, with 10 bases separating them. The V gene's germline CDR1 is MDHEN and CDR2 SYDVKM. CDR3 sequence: CASRRSGNQPQHF. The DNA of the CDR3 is TGTGCCAGCCGGCGGTCCGGCAATCAGCCCCAGCATTTT.

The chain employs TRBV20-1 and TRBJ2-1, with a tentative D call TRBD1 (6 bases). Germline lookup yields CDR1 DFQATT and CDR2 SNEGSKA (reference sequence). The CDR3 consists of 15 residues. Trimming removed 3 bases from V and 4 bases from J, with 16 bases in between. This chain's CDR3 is CSASTGRGFYNEQFF. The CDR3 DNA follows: TGCAGTGCTAGTACGGGCAGGGGATTTTACAATGAGCAGTTCTTC.

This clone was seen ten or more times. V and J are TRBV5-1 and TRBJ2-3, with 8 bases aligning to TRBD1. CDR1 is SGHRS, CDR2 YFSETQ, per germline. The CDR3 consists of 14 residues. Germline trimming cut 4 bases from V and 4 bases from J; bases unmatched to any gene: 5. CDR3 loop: CASSDLQGADTQYF. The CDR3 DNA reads TGCGCCAGCAGCGACCTACAGGGGGCAGATACGCAGTATTTT.